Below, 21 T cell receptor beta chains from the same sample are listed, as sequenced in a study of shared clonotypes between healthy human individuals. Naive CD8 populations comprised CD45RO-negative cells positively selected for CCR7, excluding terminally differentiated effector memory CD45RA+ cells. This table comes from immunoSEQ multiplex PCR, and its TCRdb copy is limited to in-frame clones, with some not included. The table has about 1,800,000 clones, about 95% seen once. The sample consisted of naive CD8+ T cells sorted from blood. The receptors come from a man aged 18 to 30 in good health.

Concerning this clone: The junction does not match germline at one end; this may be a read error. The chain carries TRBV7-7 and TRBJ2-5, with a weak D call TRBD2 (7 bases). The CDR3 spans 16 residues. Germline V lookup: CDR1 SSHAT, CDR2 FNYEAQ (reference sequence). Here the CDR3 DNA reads TGTGCTAGCAGCTTAAGTAGGGGGGGCCTCCAAGAGACCCAGTACTTC. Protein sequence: CASSLSRGGLQETQYF.

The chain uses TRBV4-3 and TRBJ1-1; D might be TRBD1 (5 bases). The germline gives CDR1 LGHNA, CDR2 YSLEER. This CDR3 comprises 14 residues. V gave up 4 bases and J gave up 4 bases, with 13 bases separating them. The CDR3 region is CASSRLSGGTEAFF. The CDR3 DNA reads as TGCGCCAGCAGCCGGTTGTCCGGGGGCACTGAAGCTTTCTTT.

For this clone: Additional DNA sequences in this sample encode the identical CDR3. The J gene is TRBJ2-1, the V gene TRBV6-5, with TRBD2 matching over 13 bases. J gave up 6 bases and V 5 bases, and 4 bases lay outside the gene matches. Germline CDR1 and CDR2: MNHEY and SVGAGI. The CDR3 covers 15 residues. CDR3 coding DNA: TGTGCCAGCAGTCCTGGGACTAGCGGGGTCAATGAGCAGTTCTTC. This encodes CASSPGTSGVNEQFF.

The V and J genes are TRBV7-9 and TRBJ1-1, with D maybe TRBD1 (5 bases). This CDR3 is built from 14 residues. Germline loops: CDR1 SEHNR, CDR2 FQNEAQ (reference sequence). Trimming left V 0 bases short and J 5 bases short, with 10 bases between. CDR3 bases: TGTGCCAGCAGCTTAGCGGAGGGGAGGACTGAAGCTTTCTTT. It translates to CASSLAEGRTEAFF.

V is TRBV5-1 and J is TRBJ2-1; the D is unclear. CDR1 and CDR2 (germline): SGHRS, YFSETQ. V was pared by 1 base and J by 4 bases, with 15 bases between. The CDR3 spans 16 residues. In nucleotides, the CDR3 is TGCGCCAGCAGCTTGCAAGAGTCCCCCCCGTACAATGAGCAGTTCTTC. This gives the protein CASSLQESPPYNEQFF. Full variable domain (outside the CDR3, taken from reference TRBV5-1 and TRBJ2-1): KAGVTQTPRYLIKTRGQQVTLSCSPISGHRSVSWYQQTPGQGLQFLFEYFSETQRNKGNFPGRFSGRQFSNSRSEMNVSTLELGDSALYLCASSLQESPPYNEQFFGPGTRLTVL.

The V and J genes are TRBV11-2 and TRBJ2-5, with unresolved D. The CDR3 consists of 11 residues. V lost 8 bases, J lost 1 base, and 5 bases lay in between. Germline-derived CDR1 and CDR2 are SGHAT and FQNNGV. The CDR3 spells CASRLQETQYF. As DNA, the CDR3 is TGTGCCAGCCGACTCCAAGAGACCCAGTACTTC.

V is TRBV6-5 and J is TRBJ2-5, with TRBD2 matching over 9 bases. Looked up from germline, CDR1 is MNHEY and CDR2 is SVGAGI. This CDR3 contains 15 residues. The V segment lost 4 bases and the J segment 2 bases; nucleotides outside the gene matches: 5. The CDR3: CASSSWREGQETQYF. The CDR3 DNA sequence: TGTGCCAGCAGTTCGTGGCGGGAGGGTCAAGAGACCCAGTACTTC.

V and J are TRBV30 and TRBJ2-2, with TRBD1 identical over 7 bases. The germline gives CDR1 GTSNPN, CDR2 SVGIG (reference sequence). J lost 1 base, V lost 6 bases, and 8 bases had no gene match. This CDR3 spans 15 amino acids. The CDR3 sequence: CACSPGQMNTGELFF. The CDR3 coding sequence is TGTGCCTGTTCTCCGGGACAGATGAACACCGGGGAGCTGTTTTTT.

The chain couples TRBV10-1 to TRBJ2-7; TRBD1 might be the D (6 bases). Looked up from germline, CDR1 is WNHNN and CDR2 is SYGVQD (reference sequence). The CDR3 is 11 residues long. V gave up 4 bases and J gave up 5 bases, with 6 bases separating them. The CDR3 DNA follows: TGCGCCAGCAGTGCAGGGGACGAGCAGTACTTC. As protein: CASSAGDEQYF.

CDR3 sequence reads: CASSLGGQGIRDEQFF. CDR3 coding DNA: TGTGCCAGCAGCTTAGGGGGACAGGGGATTCGGGATGAGCAGTTCTTC. This rearrangement joins TRBV7-2 to TRBJ2-1; 10 bases are shared with TRBD1. CDR3 length equals 16 residues. Trimming took 1 base from V and 8 from J; bases not matched to a gene: 8. Germline loops: CDR1 SGHTA, CDR2 FQGNSA.

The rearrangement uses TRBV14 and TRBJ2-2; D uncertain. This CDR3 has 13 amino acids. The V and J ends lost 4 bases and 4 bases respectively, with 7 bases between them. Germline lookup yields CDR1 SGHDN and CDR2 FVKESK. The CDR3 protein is CASSRDLTGELFF. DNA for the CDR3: TGTGCCAGCAGCCGGGATCTCACCGGGGAGCTGTTTTTT.

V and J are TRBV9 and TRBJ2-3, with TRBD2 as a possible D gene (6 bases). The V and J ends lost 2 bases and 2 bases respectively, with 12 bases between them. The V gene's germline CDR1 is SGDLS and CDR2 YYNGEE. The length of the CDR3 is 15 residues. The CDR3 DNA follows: TGTGCCAGCAGCGTGGCCGGACTACCCACAGATACGCAGTATTTT. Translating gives CASSVAGLPTDTQYF.

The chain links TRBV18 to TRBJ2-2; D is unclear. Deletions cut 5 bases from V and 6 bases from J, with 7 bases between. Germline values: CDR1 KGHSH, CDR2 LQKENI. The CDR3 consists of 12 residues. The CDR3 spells CASSTGAGELFF. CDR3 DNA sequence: TGTGCCAGCTCAACTGGGGCCGGGGAGCTGTTTTTT.

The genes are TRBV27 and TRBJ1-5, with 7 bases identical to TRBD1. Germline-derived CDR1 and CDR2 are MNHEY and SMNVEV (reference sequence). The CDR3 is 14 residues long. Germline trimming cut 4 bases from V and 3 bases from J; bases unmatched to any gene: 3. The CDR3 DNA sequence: TGTGCCAGCAGTTCTGGACAGGTCAATCAGCCCCAGCATTTT. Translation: CASSSGQVNQPQHF.

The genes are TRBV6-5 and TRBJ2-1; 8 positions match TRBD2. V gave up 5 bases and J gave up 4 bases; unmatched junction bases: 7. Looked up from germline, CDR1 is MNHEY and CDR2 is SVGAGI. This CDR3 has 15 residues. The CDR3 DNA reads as TGTGCCAGCAGTCCGAGCGGGAGTACGTACAATGAGCAGTTCTTC. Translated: CASSPSGSTYNEQFF.

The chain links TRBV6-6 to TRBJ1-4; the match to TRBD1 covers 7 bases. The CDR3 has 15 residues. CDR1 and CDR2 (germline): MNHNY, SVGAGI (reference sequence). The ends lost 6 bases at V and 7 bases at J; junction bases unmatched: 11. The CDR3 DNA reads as TGTGCCAGCAGAGAACCAGGGGGAGGTAGTGAAAAACTGTTTTTT. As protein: CASREPGGGSEKLFF.

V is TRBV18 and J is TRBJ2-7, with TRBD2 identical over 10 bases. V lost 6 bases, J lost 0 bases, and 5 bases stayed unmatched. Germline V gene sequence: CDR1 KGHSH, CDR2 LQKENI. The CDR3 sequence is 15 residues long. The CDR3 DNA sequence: TGTGCCAGCTCTCATGGACTAGCGGACTCCTACGAGCAGTACTTC. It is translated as CASSHGLADSYEQYF. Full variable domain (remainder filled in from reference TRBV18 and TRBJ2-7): NAGVMQNPRHLVRRRGQEARLRCSPMKGHSHVYWYRQLPEEGLKFMVYLQKENIIDESGMPKERFSAEFPKEGPSILRIQQVVRGDSAAYFCASSHGLADSYEQYFGPGTRLTVT.

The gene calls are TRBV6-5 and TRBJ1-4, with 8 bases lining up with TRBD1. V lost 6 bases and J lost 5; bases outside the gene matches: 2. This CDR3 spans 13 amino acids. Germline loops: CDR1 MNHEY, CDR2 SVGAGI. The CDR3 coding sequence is TGTGCCAGCAGCGACAGGGGAAATGAAAAACTGTTTTTT. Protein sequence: CASSDRGNEKLFF.

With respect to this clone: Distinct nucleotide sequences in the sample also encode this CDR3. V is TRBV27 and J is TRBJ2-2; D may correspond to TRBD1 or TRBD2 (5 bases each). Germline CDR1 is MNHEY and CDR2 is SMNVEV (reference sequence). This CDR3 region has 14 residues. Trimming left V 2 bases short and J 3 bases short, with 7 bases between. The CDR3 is CASSLVGDTGELFF. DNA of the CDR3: TGTGCCAGCAGTTTAGTGGGGGACACCGGGGAGCTGTTTTTT.

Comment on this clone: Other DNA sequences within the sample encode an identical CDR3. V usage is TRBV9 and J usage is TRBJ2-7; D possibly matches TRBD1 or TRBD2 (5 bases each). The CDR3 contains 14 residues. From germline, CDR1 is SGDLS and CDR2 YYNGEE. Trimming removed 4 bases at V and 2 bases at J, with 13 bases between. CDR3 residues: CASSPGTTTYEQYF. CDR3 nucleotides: TGTGCCAGCAGCCCCGGGACGACAACCTACGAGCAGTACTTC.

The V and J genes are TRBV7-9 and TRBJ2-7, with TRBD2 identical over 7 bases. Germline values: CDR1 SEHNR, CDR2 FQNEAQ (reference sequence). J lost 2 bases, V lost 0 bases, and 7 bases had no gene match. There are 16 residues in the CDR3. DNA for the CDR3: TGTGCCAGCAGCTTAGCGTTGGGAGCGGGAACCTACGAGCAGTACTTC. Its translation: CASSLALGAGTYEQYF.